This note documents a single TCR beta chain sequence. The data stem from a study of blood T cell repertoires in COVID-19. The overall study: The United States, Italy and Spain supplied acute and convalescent COVID-19 samples. T cells, B-cell-depleted T cells, or PBMCs supplied cDNA or gDNA.

The CDR3 totals 13 residues. V gave up 5 bases and J gave up 1 base, with 9 bases separating them. The germline V gene has CDR1 SGHVS and CDR2 FNYEAQ. In the study's own analysis: Estimated nucleated cell counts came from reference gene primer amplification. Produced via immunoSEQ multiplex PCR; TCRdb's table is partial and in-frame only. D and trimming were read from the DNA, whereas the V and J calls and clone size are those reported in that table. The table lists 40,000 to 45,000 clones, approximately 90% of them singletons. V usage is TRBV7-6 and J usage is TRBJ2-7; maybe TRBD2 (5 bases). This TCR came from a human donor in a cohort sampled during active COVID-19. Sample: peripheral blood. The CDR3 protein is CASSPEDSYEQYF. Here the CDR3 DNA reads TGTGCCAGCAGCCCGGAGGATTCCTACGAGCAGTACTTC. The full variable domain, rest sourced from reference TRBV7-6 and TRBJ2-7, is GAGVSQSPRYKVTKRGQDVALRCDPISGHVSLYWYRQALGQGPEFLTYFNYEAQQDKSGLPNDRFSAERPEGSISTLTIQRTEQRDSAMYRCASSPEDSYEQYFGPGTRLTVT.